This T cell receptor (beta chain) derives from a study of blood T cell repertoires in COVID-19. Whole-study context: Samples of COVID-19 (acute and convalescent) were obtained from the United States, Italy and Spain. Sources were T cells, B-cell-depleted T cells, or PBMCs; the material itself was cDNA or gDNA.

Generated by immunoSEQ multiplex PCR, the TCRdb table keeps only in-frame clones and is missing some. The data contain roughly 100,000 clones, 84% of them seen just once; the ten biggest clones take up around 4.3%. This CDR3 spans 13 amino acids. Germline V CDR1 and CDR2: SGHDT, YYEEEE. The V end lost 5 bases, the J end lost 3 bases, and 11 bases lay between the germline ends. The sequence was collected from a human donor in a cohort sampled during active COVID-19. Material for sequencing was peripheral blood. The rearrangement links TRBV5-6 to TRBJ1-1; maybe TRBD1 (6 bases). The CDR3 sequence: CASRGASDTEAFF. Here the CDR3 DNA reads TGTGCCAGCAGGGGGGCGTCGGACACTGAAGCTTTCTTT.